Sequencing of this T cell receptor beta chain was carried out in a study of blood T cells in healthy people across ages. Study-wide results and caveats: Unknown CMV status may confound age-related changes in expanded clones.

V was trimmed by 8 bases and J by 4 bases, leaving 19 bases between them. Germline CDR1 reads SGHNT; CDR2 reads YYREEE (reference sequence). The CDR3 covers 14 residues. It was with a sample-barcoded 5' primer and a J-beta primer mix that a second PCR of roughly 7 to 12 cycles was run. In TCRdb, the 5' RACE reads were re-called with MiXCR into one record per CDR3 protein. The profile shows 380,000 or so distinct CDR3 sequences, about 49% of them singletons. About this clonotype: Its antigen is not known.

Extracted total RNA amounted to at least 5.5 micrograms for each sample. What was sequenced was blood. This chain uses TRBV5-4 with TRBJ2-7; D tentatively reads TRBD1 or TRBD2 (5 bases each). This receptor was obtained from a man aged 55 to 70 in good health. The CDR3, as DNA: TGTGCCAGTCGGGCTGGGGACCCCCCTTACGAGCAGTACTTC. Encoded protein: CASRAGDPPYEQYF.